The text below deals with one TCR beta chain. Its antigen is unidentified. Time point reported: week 47, end of study. The vaccine gave 300 ug of a 20-mer mutant IDH1 peptide subcutaneously per dose. The sample is drawn from a study of a mutant IDH1 vaccine in newly diagnosed glioma. Study background: Vaccines were first given 4-6 weeks after radiotherapy alone, or with temozolomide cycles. Patients' prior therapy spanned radiotherapy, temozolomide, or both; most underwent both. The treated population exhibited a male proportion of about 60%, a female proportion of 37.5%, and a mean age of 40.4 years.

Profiling relied on immunoSEQ multiplex PCR, and the TCRdb table lists in-frame clones only, not all of them. The sample gives more than 35,000 clones, over 70% of which show up once; 8.9% is in the top ten. Germline values: CDR1 SGHTA, CDR2 FQGNSA. This CDR3 has 15 residues. V was trimmed by 4 bases and J by 6 bases, leaving 18 bases between them. The sample consisted of PBMCs, taken from a glioma patient whose treatment included an IDH1 peptide vaccine. This TCR was sampled from a man aged 40-55 years with glioma. The chain has TRBV7-2 and TRBJ1-2, with TRBD1 as a possible D gene (5 bases). CDR3 sequence reads: CASSSRQSGMDGYTF. CDR3 DNA sequence: TGTGCCAGCAGCTCGAGACAGTCTGGGATGGATGGCTACACCTTC.